This T cell receptor beta chain came from a study of T cell changes during pregnancy in multiple sclerosis. This CDR3 comprises 15 residues. The V gene's germline CDR1 is MRHNA and CDR2 SNTAGT. Trimming stripped 6 bases from V and 1 base from J, with 15 bases between. Sequencing used immunoSEQ multiplex PCR; TCRdb keeps in-frame clones, though not all of them. This sample has fewer than 65,000 clones, with roughly 93% found just once. Sequences were derived from peripheral blood, sampled in the second trimester of pregnancy. The V and J genes are TRBV6-4 and TRBJ1-1; no clear D. The receptor's source is a female donor with multiple sclerosis, enrolled in a pregnancy study. CDR3 coding DNA: TGTGCCAGCAGACTGGAGGGTAGAGGGAACACTGAAGCTTTCTTT. Protein: CASRLEGRGNTEAFF.